These 24 T cell receptor beta chains were sequenced from one sample in a study of blood T cell repertoires in COVID-19. This table comes from immunoSEQ multiplex PCR, and its TCRdb copy is limited to in-frame clones, with some not included. The table has 200,000 or so clones, more than 65% seen once; the top ten hold approximately 7.9%. Source material: PBMCs or T cells enriched from blood (not recorded which). The receptors here all came from a man aged 40-49 years who had recovered from COVID-19.

The CDR3 spells CASSLGGGANTEAFF. CDR3 DNA: TGCGCCAGCAGCTTGGGAGGGGGCGCGAACACTGAAGCTTTCTTT. This rearrangement joins TRBV5-1 to TRBJ1-1; 7 bases are shared with TRBD1. Losses at the gene ends were 0 bases for V and 1 base for J; bases not matched to a gene: 3. The CDR3 covers 15 residues. Germline V gene lookup returns CDR1 SGHRS and CDR2 YFSETQ.

The J gene is TRBJ1-4, the V gene TRBV7-9, with 9 bases that match TRBD1. CDR1 is SEHNR and CDR2 is FQNEAQ in the germline V gene (reference sequence). V shed 2 bases, J shed 7 bases, and the junction held 8 bases outside the gene matches. The CDR3 runs to 16 residues. The CDR3 sequence: CASSLLPGQGREKLFF. DNA for the CDR3: TGTGCCAGCAGCTTACTGCCGGGACAGGGTCGTGAAAAACTGTTTTTT.

The chain is built from TRBV7-3 and TRBJ1-2, with TRBD1 matching over 7 bases. The trim removed 5 bases at V and 4 bases at J, leaving 13 bases unmatched. Germline V CDR1 and CDR2: SGHTA, FQGTGA. This CDR3 comprises 16 residues. CDR3 sequence reads: CASSDLPTGNIYGYTF. The CDR3 bases are TGTGCCAGCAGCGACCTCCCGACAGGGAATATCTATGGCTACACCTTC.

The CDR3 is CASSQDPGRYYTEAFF. The CDR3 DNA sequence: TGTGCCAGCAGCCAAGATCCAGGCAGGTATTACACTGAAGCTTTCTTT. This sequence joins TRBV3-1 (or the pseudogene TRBV3-2) and TRBJ1-1; no clear D gene. Trimming took off 0 bases at V and 3 bases at J, with 14 bases between the two ends. CDR1 and CDR2 from the germline V gene are LGHDT and YNNKEL (reference sequence). This CDR3 has 16 amino acids.

The CDR3 loop reads CASSETQGGAFF. CDR3 nucleotides: TGTGCCAGCAGTGAGACCCAGGGCGGTGCTTTCTTT. The chain uses TRBV2 and TRBJ1-1, with D perhaps TRBD1 (5 bases). The length of the CDR3 is 12 residues. Per germline, CDR1 SNHLY and CDR2 FYNNEI. Trimming stripped 3 bases from V and 11 bases from J, with 13 bases between.

The chain carries TRBV6-6 and TRBJ1-1; TRBD1 might be the D (6 bases). Germline V gene data show CDR1 as MNHNY and CDR2 as SVGAGI (reference sequence). The V end lost 6 bases, the J end lost 4 bases, and 15 bases lay between the germline ends. This CDR3 region has 14 residues. The CDR3 reads CASSATDRTTEAFF. CDR3 DNA: TGTGCCAGCAGCGCGACGGACAGAACCACTGAAGCTTTCTTT.

V is TRBV5-1 and J is TRBJ2-3; D might be TRBD1 (5 bases). Deletions cut 4 bases from V and 0 bases from J, with 9 bases between. From germline, CDR1 is SGHRS and CDR2 YFSETQ. The CDR3 has 14 amino acids. The CDR3: CASSLRQSTDTQYF. For the CDR3, the DNA is TGCGCCAGCAGCCTAAGACAGAGCACAGATACGCAGTATTTT. Looking up the rest from reference TRBV5-1 and TRBJ2-3 gives the full variable domain: KAGVTQTPRYLIKTRGQQVTLSCSPISGHRSVSWYQQTPGQGLQFLFEYFSETQRNKGNFPGRFSGRQFSNSRSEMNVSTLELGDSALYLCASSLRQSTDTQYFGPGTRLTVL.

The chain has TRBV9 and TRBJ1-3; TRBD1 agrees at 7 bases. Germline V gene lookup returns CDR1 SGDLS and CDR2 YYNGEE. CDR3 length: 15 residues. The V segment lost 3 bases and the J segment 0 bases; nucleotides outside the gene matches: 3. In nucleotides, the CDR3 is TGTGCCAGCAGCGGGGACAGCCTCTCTGGAAACACCATATATTTT. Amino acids: CASSGDSLSGNTIYF.

The V gene is TRBV5-1, the J gene TRBJ1-2, with D perhaps matching TRBD1 (6 bases). The CDR3 runs to 18 residues. The germline gives CDR1 SGHRS, CDR2 YFSETQ. The V and J ends lost 0 bases and 0 bases respectively, with 18 bases between them. The CDR3 sequence: CASSLGFRDIQTNYGYTF. CDR3 in DNA: TGCGCCAGCAGCTTGGGCTTCAGGGACATCCAAACTAACTATGGCTACACCTTC.

The chain combines TRBV2 with TRBJ1-2, with TRBD1 as a possible D gene (6 bases). Germline CDR1 SNHLY, CDR2 FYNNEI. V gave up 7 bases and J gave up 2 bases, with 17 bases separating them. This CDR3 has 15 residues. The CDR3 coding sequence is TGTGCCAGCAAGAAGGACAGTACGACCAACTATGGCTACACCTTC. Its translation is CASKKDSTTNYGYTF.

The chain has TRBV6-1 and TRBJ1-1; no clear D gene. V lost 3 bases and J lost 3, with 17 bases in between. Looked up from germline, CDR1 is MNHNS and CDR2 is SASEGT. The CDR3 extends over 16 amino acids. The CDR3 sequence: CASSDLFGSGDTEAFF. The CDR3 DNA follows: TGTGCCAGCAGTGACCTCTTTGGCTCCGGGGACACTGAAGCTTTCTTT.

This clone appeared once. The chain is built from TRBV5-1 and TRBJ1-2; 10 bases match TRBD1. With V trimmed by 1 base and J by 5 bases, 5 bases remained unmatched. The CDR3 sequence is 15 residues long. Germline V gene lookup returns CDR1 SGHRS and CDR2 YFSETQ. In nucleotides, the CDR3 is TGCGCCAGCAGCTTGATGACAGGGGGCTTATATGGCTACACCTTC. It yields the protein CASSLMTGGLYGYTF.

The genes are TRBV6-5 and TRBJ1-2; maybe TRBD1 (6 bases). V lost 4 bases and J 4 bases, leaving 19 bases between the germline ends. There are 16 residues in the CDR3. From germline, CDR1 is MNHEY and CDR2 SVGAGI. DNA of the CDR3: TGTGCCAGCAGTTTCGCCGGACAGCCAAGTTTCTATGGCTACACCTTC. This codes for CASSFAGQPSFYGYTF.

This chain connects TRBV28 to TRBJ1-6; D unresolved. The V and J ends lost 1 base and 9 bases respectively, with 4 bases between them. Germline values: CDR1 MDHEN, CDR2 SYDVKM. The CDR3 runs to 12 residues. CDR3 nucleotides: TGTGCCAGCAGTTTATTCCGTTCACCCCTCCACTTT. It is translated as CASSLFRSPLHF.

The CDR3, as DNA: TGTGCCAGTAGAGGCAGGGGAAACTCTGGAAACACCATATATTTT. Its protein is CASRGRGNSGNTIYF. This chain uses TRBV19 with TRBJ1-3; a weak D match, TRBD1 (6 bases). Germline assignment: CDR1 LNHDA and CDR2 SQIVND (reference sequence). With 6 bases removed from V and 0 bases from J, the gap between germline ends came to 12 bases. This CDR3 comprises 15 residues. Full variable domain (rest looked up from reference TRBV19 and TRBJ1-3): DGGITQSPKYLFRKEGQNVTLSCEQNLNHDAMYWYRQDPGQGLRLIYYSQIVNDFQKGDIAEGYSVSREKKESFPLTVTSAQKNPTAFYLCASRGRGNSGNTIYFGEGSWLTVV.

This chain links TRBV2 with TRBJ2-1, with TRBD2 identical over 7 bases. The germline V gene encodes CDR1 SNHLY and CDR2 FYNNEI. There are 13 residues in the CDR3. After removal of 2 bases from V and 5 bases from J, the junction contained 0 bases not matched to a gene. Here the CDR3 reads CASSELADNEQFF. CDR3 nucleotides: TGTGCCAGCAGTGAACTAGCGGACAATGAGCAGTTCTTC. The whole variable domain, filled in from reference TRBV2 and TRBJ2-1, reads EPEVTQTPSHQVTQMGQEVILRCVPISNHLYFYWYRQILGQKVEFLVSFYNNEISEKSEIFDDQFSVERPDGSNFTLKIRSTKLEDSAMYFCASSELADNEQFFGPGTRLTVL.

Only a few counts were recorded for this clone. The chain employs TRBV5-4 and TRBJ2-7; D perhaps matches TRBD1 (6 bases). The CDR3 is 14 residues long. Trimming removed 0 bases from V and 0 bases from J, with 7 bases in between. CDR1 is SGHNT, CDR2 YYREEE, per germline (reference sequence). The CDR3 sequence is CASSLDRASYEQYF. For the CDR3, the DNA is TGTGCCAGCAGCTTGGACAGGGCCTCCTACGAGCAGTACTTC. The full variable domain, completed using reference TRBV5-4 and TRBJ2-7, is ETGVTQSPTHLIKTRGQQVTLRCSSQSGHNTVSWYQQALGQGPQFIFQYYREEENGRGNFPPRFSGLQFPNYSSELNVNALELDDSALYLCASSLDRASYEQYFGPGTRLTVT.

This clone showed up just once. The V gene is TRBV18, the J gene TRBJ2-5; 10 nucleotides agree with TRBD2. The CDR3 is 17 amino acids. V shed 3 bases, J shed 5 bases, and the junction held 12 bases outside the gene matches. Germline CDR1 is KGHSH and CDR2 is LQKENI. The DNA of the CDR3 is TGTGCCAGCTCACCCAGCACCGGGACTAGCGATATGGAGACCCAGTACTTC. It codes for CASSPSTGTSDMETQYF. The whole variable domain, remainder taken from reference TRBV18 and TRBJ2-5, is NAGVMQNPRHLVRRRGQEARLRCSPMKGHSHVYWYRQLPEEGLKFMVYLQKENIIDESGMPKERFSAEFPKEGPSILRIQQVVRGDSAAYFCASSPSTGTSDMETQYFGPGTRLLVL.

V and J are TRBV28 and TRBJ2-4, with no clear D. This CDR3 has 12 residues. The V end lost 9 bases, the J end lost 8 bases, and 14 bases lay between the germline ends. Germline V gene data show CDR1 as MDHEN and CDR2 as SYDVKM. The CDR3 sequence: CASFTAPDIQYF. In DNA form, the CDR3 reads TGTGCCAGTTTCACAGCTCCTGACATTCAGTACTTC.

The chain links TRBV29-1 to TRBJ1-5, with 8 bases that match TRBD1. Germline V lookup: CDR1 SQVTM, CDR2 ANQGSEA. V shed 4 bases, J shed 3 bases, and the junction held 2 bases outside the gene matches. This CDR3 is 13 amino acids long. CDR3 region: CSVGDRTNQPQHF. The CDR3 DNA is TGCAGCGTTGGGGACAGGACCAATCAGCCCCAGCATTTT.

The chain has TRBV20-1 and TRBJ2-1; D perhaps matches TRBD2 (5 bases). Germline V gene sequence: CDR1 DFQATT, CDR2 SNEGSKA (reference sequence). This CDR3 region has 10 residues. Trimming stripped 3 bases from V and 13 bases from J, with 10 bases between. DNA for the CDR3: TGCAGTGCTAGCCTGGACTCCCAGTTCTTC. Its translation: CSASLDSQFF.

This clone occurred a few times. This sequence joins TRBV18 and TRBJ1-6; 9 bases match TRBD1. Germline trimming cut 1 base from V and 7 bases from J; bases unmatched to any gene: 2. The germline gives CDR1 KGHSH, CDR2 LQKENI. The CDR3 spans 15 residues. DNA of the CDR3: TGTGCCAGCTCACCACTTGGGACAGGGAATTCACCCCTCCACTTT. The encoded protein is CASSPLGTGNSPLHF.

This chain joins TRBV11-1 and TRBJ1-2; no clear D gene. V was clipped by 1 base and J by 5 bases, with 8 bases between them. The germline gives CDR1 SGHAT, CDR2 FQDESV (reference sequence). The CDR3 has 13 residues. This CDR3 is CASSLGGIYGYTF. The CDR3 DNA reads as TGTGCCAGCAGCTTAGGAGGGATTTATGGCTACACCTTC.

The V gene is TRBV27, the J gene TRBJ1-1; 7 nucleotides agree with TRBD1. V dropped 6 bases and J dropped 4; count of bases not matched to a gene: 11. CDR3 size: 15 residues. Germline CDR1 MNHEY, CDR2 SMNVEV (reference sequence). CDR3 sequence reads: CASSNLRQGGTEAFF. CDR3 nucleotide sequence: TGTGCCAGCAGCAACCTCAGACAGGGCGGCACTGAAGCTTTCTTT.